The sequence of this T cell receptor beta chain was determined in a study of blood T cell repertoires in COVID-19 (dated by TCRdb to 2018 to 2021). In terms of the full investigation: Samples covering the acute and convalescent phases of COVID-19 were provided by collaborators in the United States, Italy and Spain. The samples were drawn from two sources: the first 160 participants of the ongoing ImmuneRACE study, and over 1,000 subjects contributed by 6 global collaborators. Nearly every sample came with metadata listing a de-identified subject ID, COVID-19 status, age in years and sex. The dataset comprised deeply sampled blood TCRbeta repertoires from subjects exposed to, actively infected with, or recovered from COVID-19. Where available, HLA class I and class II types were obtained from metadata supplied by the sample provider rather than from assay-based typing. The material from the prospective study consisted of cDNA or gDNA derived from T cells, B-cell-depleted T cells, or PBMCs. The repertoires were released in a freely available public database meant as a resource for research on the immune response to SARS-CoV-2.

TCRbeta CDR3 regions were amplified from genomic DNA by means of the immunoSEQ Assay, a bias-controlled multiplex PCR. The paper's data handling went like this. Within the assay, amplification of reference gene primers was used to estimate how many nucleated cells each sample contained. Sequence reads were collapsed and filtered to measure the absolute abundance of every unique TCRbeta CDR3 rearrangement. Productive Simpson clonality was computed per sample as the square root of Simpson's diversity index over productive rearrangements. Entries here come from immuneACCESS through TCRdb and include only in-frame sequences with V and J called. Some clones fail to appear in such tables; in the studies checked, an unresolved V gene covers under half of the shortfall, and the cause of the remainder is unknown. V and J calls and clone size are copied from that table; D and trimming were computed from the DNA. This sample has around 300,000 clones in its table, and around 90% of those were observed once. The ten largest clones add up to around 0.97% of the sample.

The research as a whole found: How much clinical and demographic metadata was included differed by source and by participant, and the metadata was provided uncurated.

V is reduced by 5 bases and J by 6 bases, leaving a spacing of 13 bases between them. Based on the germline V gene, the CDR1 and CDR2 sequences are KGHDR and SFDVKD. The CDR3 starts with the cysteine, ends with the phenylalanine, and has 14 residues. CDR3 DNA is the only sequence kept; it has 42 bases, read in frame from the first base. In Seattle, one collaborating source enrolled patients while the infection was active and tracked those patients longitudinally over the course of disease. Each collaborating institution followed its own protocols to collect whole blood in K2EDTA tubes. For TCRbeta analysis, collaborator samples were shipped as frozen whole blood, as isolated PBMCs, or as DNA extracted from either sample type. In the case of this clone: There is no known antigen for this receptor. No much larger clone exists at a distance of one base, and base qualities are not known.

Sequenced material: peripheral blood. The chain is made from TRBV24-1 and TRBJ2-1; TRBD1 could be the D gene, as 7 bases match. The source of this sequence is a woman between 35 and 50 years old with COVID-19, enrolled during active disease. This receptor carries the CDR3 CATSAGGLRNEQFF. The sequenced DNA is TGTGCCACCAGTGCAGGGGGACTCCGCAATGAGCAGTTCTTC.